The rows below give T cell receptor beta chains drawn from one sample of a study of early T cells in non-severe SARS-CoV-2 infection. Each CDR3 protein is one row after TCRdb ran MiXCR on the 5' RACE reads. Of tens of thousands of distinct CDR3 sequences listed, 20% are singletons. Sequenced here: whole blood, sampled at baseline. Receptors originate from an adult who was a healthcare worker with PCR-confirmed SARS-CoV-2 infection or an uninfected control (not recorded which). Both conserved end residues are trimmed from each CDR3. The order of the fields is J gene, V gene, CDR3 protein.

>TRBJ1-4|TRBV30
AWSVHVVSGKLF
>TRBJ2-7|TRBV19
ASRRGRGEQY
>TRBJ2-7|TRBV12-3/TRBV12-4
ASSFGGAGEQY
>TRBJ2-1|TRBV4-2
ASSREGGGHNEQF
>TRBJ1-2|TRBV28
ASTKGDSYGYT
>TRBJ2-5|TRBV10-3
AISDGGIEETQY
>TRBJ2-3|TRBV4-1
ASSQDPETGVYTDTQY
>TRBJ2-3|TRBV5-4
ASSFSVDTQY
>TRBJ2-2|TRBV7-2
ASSLQGYTGELF
>TRBJ1-1|TRBV29-1
SVGMETKGAF
>TRBJ2-1|TRBV30
AWAEGNEQF